Shown below are 21 T cell receptor beta chains from a single sample sequenced in a study of breast tumors, draining lymph nodes, adjacent tissues listed by TCRdb under 2016. The axillary draining lymph nodes of breast cancer patients were the source of the lymph node samples. The method was multiplex PCR. The reads were generated on an Illumina HiSeq 2000. TCRdb itself trimmed the public reads at Q25 with fastp, ran MiXCR and retained productive beta chains. Each entry is one CDR3 protein sequence, shown with its most common DNA and genes. This sample lists around 230,000 distinct CDR3 sequences; 32% were detected once. In total, the top ten clones hold 1.1% to 1.5% of the sample. The sample was axillary lymph node tissue. Every receptor here comes from a female donor with breast cancer. Some clones in this sample may be carry-over from other donors' samples.

The chain links TRBV19 to TRBJ1-2, with D perhaps TRBD1 (5 bases). V shed 4 bases and J shed 7 bases, with 16 bases lying between them. This CDR3 has 14 residues. Per the germline V gene, CDR1 is LNHDA and CDR2 is SQIVND (reference sequence). The CDR3 sequence: CASSNTAGGTGYTF. CDR3 sequence (DNA): TGTGCCAGTAGTAATACCGCCGGGGGGACTGGCTACACCTTC.

This clonotype was recorded many times. J is TRBJ2-4 and V is TRBV2; D perhaps matches TRBD2 (5 bases). CDR1 and CDR2 (germline): SNHLY, FYNNEI. V lost 4 bases, J lost 0 bases, and 13 bases lay in between. The CDR3 loop spans 16 amino acids. CDR3 residues: CASSVEGGGAKNIQYF. CDR3 in DNA: TGTGCCAGCAGTGTTGAAGGCGGAGGAGCCAAAAACATTCAGTACTTC.

This clonotype came up many times. One end of the junction does not line up with germline, which may come from a read error. The rearrangement joins TRBV2 to TRBJ2-3; tentative D call: TRBD2 (6 bases). The CDR3 has 15 residues. Germline lookup yields CDR1 SNHLY and CDR2 FYNNEI. CDR3 sequence (DNA): TGTGCCAGCAGGGAAGTCGGAGGGGTCGCAGATACGCAGTATTTT. Protein product: CASREVGGVADTQYF.

This clonotype was counted ten times or more. V is TRBV28 and J is TRBJ1-5; D is unresolved. The CDR3 spans 15 residues. V lost 6 bases, J lost 2 bases, and 14 bases lay in between. Per germline, CDR1 MDHEN and CDR2 SYDVKM. CDR3 sequence: CASSSSGLRNQPQHF. CDR3 sequence (DNA): TGTGCCAGCAGCTCAAGCGGGCTGCGCAATCAGCCCCAGCATTTT.

This clonotype has at least ten counts. The chain recombines TRBV7-9 with TRBJ2-5; D ambiguous. V shed 2 bases and J shed 2 bases, with 0 bases lying between them. CDR1 and CDR2 (germline): SEHNR, FQNEAQ (reference sequence). The CDR3 length is 11 residues. CDR3 coding DNA: TGTGCCAGCAGCTTACAAGAGACCCAGTACTTC. Encoded protein: CASSLQETQYF.

The J gene is TRBJ1-1, the V gene TRBV20-1; D gene ambiguous. From germline, CDR1 is DFQATT and CDR2 SNEGSKA (reference sequence). This CDR3 region has 14 residues. V lost 4 bases to trimming and J lost 3 bases, with 15 bases between them. CDR3 nucleotide sequence: TGCAGTGCTACTACGGGTCAGGCTTACACTGAAGCTTTCTTT. The encoded protein is CSATTGQAYTEAFF.

The table lists this clonotype with many counts. The chain couples TRBV30 to TRBJ1-4; TRBD1 matches at 7 bases. J lost 3 bases, V lost 3 bases, and 7 bases had no gene match. This CDR3 is 15 amino acids long. Germline V gene sequence: CDR1 GTSNPN, CDR2 SVGIG (reference sequence). This CDR3 reads CAWSSLGQANEKLFF. CDR3 nucleotide sequence: TGTGCCTGGAGCTCCCTAGGACAGGCTAATGAAAAACTGTTTTTT.

This clonotype has at least ten counts. The gene calls are TRBV5-1 and TRBJ1-6; D gene uncertain. Trimming stripped 1 base from V and 7 bases from J, with 12 bases between. This CDR3 has 15 amino acids. Germline CDR1 and CDR2: SGHRS and YFSETQ. The CDR3 sequence: CASSLLRETNSPLHF. The CDR3 nucleotides are TGCGCCAGCAGCTTGCTCCGGGAGACCAATTCACCCCTCCACTTT.

The rearrangement joins TRBV24-1 to TRBJ1-4; D remains ambiguous. Germline V gene lookup returns CDR1 KGHDR and CDR2 SFDVKD. V lost 4 bases, J lost 4 bases, and 18 bases lay in between. The CDR3 loop spans 17 amino acids. DNA for the CDR3: TGTGCCACCAGTGAGGTTACTAGCGGGAGGTTTAATGAAAAACTGTTTTTT. Amino acids: CATSEVTSGRFNEKLFF.

In this sample, this clonotype turned up a few times. This may arise from a read error, as a much more abundant clone is one base away. The chain has TRBV20-1 and TRBJ2-2, with TRBD1 matching 9 bases. The germline CDR1 and CDR2 sequences are DFQATT and SNEGSKA (reference sequence). V shed 4 bases, J shed 4 bases, and the junction held 10 bases outside the gene matches. The CDR3 consists of 16 residues. This CDR3 is CSAITRDREATGELFF. For the CDR3, the DNA is TGCAGTGCTATAACACGGGACAGGGAGGCCACCGGGGAGCTGTTTTTT.

This clonotype appeared many times. The chain joins TRBV24-1 to TRBJ2-5; 7 bases fit TRBD2. J gave up 7 bases and V 2 bases, and 0 bases lay outside the gene matches. The germline V gene has CDR1 KGHDR and CDR2 SFDVKD. The length of the CDR3 is 12 residues. The DNA of the CDR3 is TGTGCCACCAGTGATTCGGGGGGGACCCAGTACTTC. Translating it yields CATSDSGGTQYF.

The sample holds one count of this clonotype. The chain combines TRBV30 with TRBJ2-3; D is unclear. Deletions cut 1 base from V and 2 bases from J, with 7 bases between. The CDR3 contains 13 residues. Germline V CDR1 and CDR2: GTSNPN, SVGIG (reference sequence). CDR3 in amino acids: CAWSEGFTDTQYF. CDR3 nucleotides: TGTGCCTGGAGTGAAGGGTTCACAGATACGCAGTATTTT.

This clonotype showed up many times. V is TRBV6-5 and J is TRBJ1-6; weak D call: TRBD1 (6 bases). The CDR3 is 13 amino acids. Trimming pared 8 bases from V and 7 bases from J, leaving 12 bases between. Germline V CDR1 and CDR2: MNHEY, SVGAGI. The CDR3 sequence is CASHRTDNSPLHF. In DNA, the CDR3 is TGTGCCAGCCACCGGACAGACAATTCACCCCTCCACTTT.

This clonotype appeared many times. J is TRBJ2-7 and V is TRBV20-1; D unresolved. The V gene lost 6 bases and the J gene lost 5 bases, with 11 bases spanning the gap. The CDR3 has 11 amino acids. Germline V gives CDR1 DFQATT, CDR2 SNEGSKA (reference sequence). The CDR3 loop is CSAGIHNEQYF. CDR3 bases: TGCAGTGCGGGCATCCATAACGAGCAGTACTTC.

This clonotype was counted at least ten times. The chain couples TRBV20-1 to TRBJ2-1, with D possibly TRBD2 on 5 matching bases. The germline gives CDR1 DFQATT, CDR2 SNEGSKA (reference sequence). CDR3 size: 16 residues. V dropped 0 bases and J dropped 10 bases, with 22 bases sitting between them. The CDR3 sequence is CSARDVENTNRREQFF. CDR3 sequence (DNA): TGCAGTGCTAGAGATGTGGAAAACACCAATAGGAGGGAGCAGTTCTTC.

This clonotype was counted many times. The chain has TRBV4-1 and TRBJ2-2; 13 bases fit TRBD2. V dropped 4 bases and J dropped 6; count of bases not matched to a gene: 11. Germline V gene data show CDR1 as MGHRA and CDR2 as YSYEKL. The CDR3 loop spans 18 amino acids. The CDR3 sequence is CASSPRLAGGGGPGELFF. The CDR3, as DNA: TGCGCCAGCAGCCCCCGACTAGCGGGAGGTGGTGGGCCCGGGGAGCTGTTTTTT.

This clonotype appeared many times. This sequence joins TRBV20-1 and TRBJ2-1; 9 positions match TRBD2. CDR1 DFQATT and CDR2 SNEGSKA come from the germline V gene (reference sequence). This CDR3 is 17 amino acids long. With V trimmed by 0 bases and J by 4 bases, 10 bases remained unmatched. CDR3 nucleotide sequence: TGCAGTGCTAGAGATCTCAGACTAGCGGTTAATTACAATGAGCAGTTCTTC. Its translation: CSARDLRLAVNYNEQFF.

The V and J genes are TRBV4-3 and TRBJ1-2; no definite D call. Germline CDR1 reads LGHNA; CDR2 reads YSLEER. The CDR3 covers 15 residues. V lost 4 bases, J lost 6 bases, and 18 bases lay in between. The CDR3 is CASSRTGPGSHGYTF. The DNA of the CDR3 is TGCGCCAGCAGCCGGACCGGACCGGGGTCTCATGGCTACACCTTC.

This clonotype was seen repeatedly, ten times or more. This chain joins TRBV7-9 and TRBJ1-3, with D unresolved. This CDR3 is 14 amino acids long. Germline V gene data show CDR1 as SEHNR and CDR2 as FQNEAQ (reference sequence). The V end was cut by 1 base, the J end by 0 bases, with 4 bases between. The CDR3 loop reads CASSLDRSGNTIYF. Written as DNA, the CDR3 is TGTGCCAGCAGCTTAGACCGCTCTGGAAACACCATATATTTT.

This clonotype was counted at least ten times. The V gene is TRBV28, the J gene TRBJ2-7; 8 bases are shared with TRBD2. The CDR3 covers 16 residues. The V gene end was trimmed by 6 bases and the J gene end by 2 bases; junction bases not matched to a gene: 12. Germline V lookup: CDR1 MDHEN, CDR2 SYDVKM. Here the CDR3 reads CASRPRGSGVAYEQYF. Here the CDR3 DNA reads TGTGCCAGCAGACCCCGGGGTAGCGGGGTGGCCTACGAGCAGTACTTC. Filled out from reference TRBV28 and TRBJ2-7, the complete variable domain reads DVKVTQSSRYLVKRTGEKVFLECVQDMDHENMFWYRQDPGLGLRLIYFSYDVKMKEKGDIPEGYSVSREKKERFSLILESASTNQTSMYLCASRPRGSGVAYEQYFGPGTRLTVT.

Remarks on this clonotype: Being one base from a much bigger clone, this may be a read error. The chain uses TRBV10-2 and TRBJ2-3; 10 bases are shared with TRBD2. The CDR3 is 17 residues long. The V gene's germline CDR1 is WSHSY and CDR2 SAAADI. Written as DNA, the CDR3 is TGCGCCAGCAGCCACATTCCGGGACTAGCGAGCACAGATACGCAGTGTTTT. Translated: CASSHIPGLASTDTQCF.